These T cell receptor beta chains were read from a single sample in a study of T cells in Graves' hyperthyroidism and ophthalmopathy. TCRdb reprocessed the multiplex PCR reads via MiXCR and lists one record per CDR3 protein. The data show under 300,000 distinct CDR3 sequences, around 13% seen once. Specimen: blood. These receptors originate from a woman between 40 and 50 years old with Graves' hyperthyroidism. The CDR3 runs from the conserved cysteine through the conserved F or W. D genes are given only for firm matches. Only part of the rows carry a size: once, few, many, or a class if the clone is expanded.

size	D	V	J	CDR3	DNA
many	.	TRBV7-9	TRBJ1-3	CASSLEAVSGNTIYF	TGTGCCAGCAGCTTAGAAGCAGTCTCTGGAAACACCATATATTTT
many	TRBD2	TRBV11-2	TRBJ2-5	CASSPPENRASGRVETQYF	TGTGCCAGCAGCCCACCGGAGAACCGGGCTAGCGGGAGGGTAGAGACCCAGTACTTC
many	TRBD2	TRBV20-1	TRBJ2-5	CSASAGAGETQYF	TGCAGTGCTAGTGCGGGAGCGGGGGAGACCCAGTACTTC
many	.	TRBV7-3	TRBJ2-5	CASSSDVGATQTQYF	TGTGCCAGCAGCTCGGATGTGGGGGCTACTCAGACCCAGTACTTC
.	.	TRBV18	TRBJ2-3	CASSPRDTRTDTQYF	TGTGCCAGCTCACCCCGGGACACACGCACAGATACGCAGTATTTT
many	.	TRBV28	TRBJ2-1	CASSYRRGPKNEQFF	TGTGCCAGCAGTTACCGCCGGGGCCCGAAGAATGAGCAGTTCTTC
many	TRBD2	TRBV7-9	TRBJ2-3	CASSFSSGSKDTQYF	TGTGCCAGCAGCTTTAGTAGCGGGAGCAAAGATACGCAGTATTTT
many	.	TRBV28	TRBJ1-1	CASSLQGTRAFF	TGTGCCAGCAGTTTGCAAGGGACCCGAGCTTTCTTT
many	.	TRBV12-3/TRBV12-4	TRBJ2-1	CASSMGPWDEQFF	TGTGCCAGCAGTATGGGACCTTGGGACGAGCAGTTCTTC
many	TRBD2	TRBV20-1	TRBJ2-3	CSPGLVPPDTQYF	TGCAGCCCTGGACTAGTCCCCCCAGATACGCAGTATTTT
.	.	TRBV9	TRBJ2-5	CASSVGVADQETQYF	TGTGCCAGCAGCGTAGGTGTAGCGGACCAAGAGACCCAGTACTTC
many	TRBD1	TRBV2	TRBJ1-3	CASRQGAGSGNTIYF	TGTGCCAGTCGACAGGGGGCAGGCTCTGGAAACACCATATATTTT
few	.	TRBV6-1	TRBJ2-7	CASSKAGHEQYF	TGTGCCAGCAGTAAGGCAGGGCACGAGCAGTACTTC
many	.	TRBV28	TRBJ2-7	CASSNAGSLREQYF	TGTGCCAGCAGTAATGCGGGGTCCCTACGTGAGCAGTACTTC
many	TRBD2	TRBV7-9	TRBJ2-3	CASSSPGLATDTQYF	TGTGCCAGCAGCTCGCCGGGACTAGCGACAGATACGCAGTATTTT
many	TRBD2	TRBV18	TRBJ2-4	CASSTSENIQYF	TGTGCCAGCTCGACTAGCGAAAACATTCAGTACTTC
.	.	TRBV6-1	TRBJ2-3	CASSLQIGTDTQYF	TGTGCCAGCAGCCTCCAAATAGGCACAGATACGCAGTATTTT
.	TRBD1	TRBV7-2	TRBJ1-6	CASSLTPGQGNSPLYF	TGTGCCAGCAGCTTAACTCCGGGACAGGGGAATTCACCCCTCTACTTT
few	.	TRBV12-3/TRBV12-4	TRBJ1-4	CASSFVGGHHNEKLFF	TGTGCCAGCAGTTTCGTTGGGGGACATCATAATGAAAAACTGTTTTTT
many	.	TRBV7-9	TRBJ2-5	CASSRPPQETQYF	TGTGCCAGCAGCCGTCCACCCCAAGAGACCCAGTACTTC
.	TRBD2	TRBV5-1	TRBJ2-5	CASSLKEAGVGLEETQYF	TGCGCCAGCAGCTTGAAGGAGGCGGGAGTAGGGCTAGAAGAGACCCAGTACTTC
many	.	TRBV28	TRBJ2-3	CASSPGYTADTQYF	TGTGCCAGCAGTCCAGGGTATACGGCAGATACGCAGTATTTT
.	.	TRBV7-2	TRBJ2-2	CASSLNRVGTGELFF	TGTGCCAGCAGCTTAAATAGAGTGGGCACCGGGGAGCTGTTTTTT
.	TRBD1	TRBV30	TRBJ2-5	CAWSTGGVRETQYF	TGTGCCTGGAGTACAGGGGGAGTTCGGGAGACCCAGTACTTC
few	.	TRBV11-3	TRBJ2-5	CASSFPGARETQYF	TGTGCCAGCAGCTTCCCGGGGGCGCGAGAGACCCAGTACTTC
many	.	TRBV3-1	TRBJ2-7	CASSQEGVTYEQYF	TGTGCCAGCAGCCAAGAGGGAGTCACCTACGAGCAGTACTTC
.	TRBD2	TRBV29-1	TRBJ2-3	CSVDTSGVGADTQYF	TGCAGCGTAGACACCAGCGGGGTTGGGGCAGATACGCAGTATTTT
.	.	TRBV6-9	TRBJ2-7	CASSYVRGPTYEQYF	TGTGCCAGCAGTTACGTGAGGGGACCCACCTACGAGCAGTACTTC
many	TRBD2	TRBV12-3/TRBV12-4	TRBJ2-5	CASSRTSGNGETQYF	TGTGCCAGCAGTAGGACTAGCGGGAACGGGGAGACCCAGTACTTC
.	TRBD1	TRBV7-2	TRBJ2-1	CASSSGQGPGNEQFF	TGTGCCAGCAGCTCCGGACAGGGGCCGGGGAATGAGCAGTTCTTC
many	.	TRBV10-3	TRBJ2-7	CAISEHGSSYEQYF	TGTGCCATCAGTGAGCACGGCAGCTCCTACGAGCAGTACTTC
many	.	TRBV28	TRBJ2-7	CASSPWSEGGLSNSYEQYF	TGTGCCAGCAGCCCCTGGAGCGAGGGGGGCCTTAGCAACTCCTACGAGCAGTACTTC
.	TRBD2	TRBV4-1	TRBJ2-7	CASSRGLVVPYEQYF	TGCGCCAGCAGCCGGGGACTAGTGGTCCCCTACGAGCAGTACTTC
many	.	TRBV6-5	TRBJ2-7	CASSYSGRDYEQYF	TGTGCCAGCAGTTACTCCGGCAGGGACTACGAGCAGTACTTC
few	.	TRBV15	TRBJ1-2	CATSRPWPSYGYTF	TGTGCCACCAGCAGACCCTGGCCAAGCTATGGCTACACCTTC
.	.	TRBV12-3/TRBV12-4	TRBJ2-2	CASSPWEPGELFF	TGTGCCAGCAGCCCCTGGGAGCCCGGGGAGCTGTTTTTT
.	TRBD1	TRBV4-2	TRBJ1-4	CASSPSGQREKLFF	TGTGCCAGCAGCCCTTCGGGACAGCGGGAAAAACTGTTTTTT
many	.	TRBV10-2	TRBJ2-1	CASSIVSGEYGEQFF	TGCGCCAGCAGTATAGTTAGCGGAGAGTATGGTGAGCAGTTCTTC
many	TRBD1	TRBV11-3	TRBJ2-5	CASSLRQGETQYF	TGTGCCAGCAGCTTACGACAGGGAGAGACCCAGTACTTC
many	.	TRBV11-2	TRBJ2-7	CASSFRQDEQYF	TGTGCCAGCAGCTTCCGACAGGACGAGCAGTACTTC
many	TRBD2	TRBV27	TRBJ2-5	CASSYSAGGWAETQYF	TGTGCCAGCAGTTACTCAGCGGGAGGGTGGGCAGAGACCCAGTACTTC
few	.	TRBV7-8	TRBJ2-1	CASSPARHNEQFF	TGTGCCAGCAGCCCAGCTAGACACAATGAGCAGTTCTTC
.	.	TRBV9	TRBJ2-1	CASSVGGPSYNEQFF	TGTGCCAGCAGCGTTGGCGGCCCCTCCTACAATGAGCAGTTCTTC